These 8 T cell receptor beta chains came from one sample sequenced in a study of cytomegalovirus exposure and HLA in healthy donors. Vbeta (60) and Jbeta (13) primers were used in the PCR. Generated by immunoSEQ multiplex PCR, the TCRdb table keeps only in-frame clones and is missing some. The profile shows 80,000 to 100,000 clones, around four fifths of them singletons. Sequenced sample: PBMCs. These receptors were collected from a man younger than 40 in good health and CMV-seronegative.

The chain is built from TRBV5-1 and TRBJ2-7; tentatively, D is TRBD2 (6 bases). The CDR3 extends over 14 amino acids. CDR1 and CDR2 (germline): SGHRS, YFSETQ. V lost 3 bases, J lost 7 bases, and 17 bases lay in between. CDR3 sequence reads: CASSWGRPGREQYF. Here the CDR3 DNA reads TGCGCCAGCAGCTGGGGAAGGCCGGGGAGGGAGCAGTACTTC.

This clone was detected a few times. The chain uses TRBV10-1 and TRBJ2-7, with 7 bases lining up with TRBD2. Losses at the gene ends were 2 bases for V and 3 bases for J; bases not matched to a gene: 7. Germline assignment: CDR1 WNHNN and CDR2 SYGVQD (reference sequence). The CDR3 is made up of 15 amino acids. CDR3 nucleotide sequence: TGCGCCAGCAGTGAGGACGAGGCTAGCGGCTACGAGCAGTACTTC. Translating gives CASSEDEASGYEQYF.

This clone is a singleton in its sample. This sequence joins TRBV6-5 and TRBJ1-5; D is possibly TRBD1 (5 bases). CDR3 length: 15 amino acids. CDR1 MNHEY and CDR2 SVGAGI come from the germline V gene. With 5 bases removed from V and 2 bases from J, the gap between germline ends came to 13 bases. CDR3 amino acids: CASSQWGERNQPQHF. CDR3 sequence (DNA): TGTGCCAGCAGTCAATGGGGGGAACGCAATCAGCCCCAGCATTTT.

The chain's CDR3 is CASSPRDSYNEQFF. The DNA for the CDR3 is TGCGCCAGCAGCCCCCGGGACAGTTACAATGAGCAGTTCTTC. The chain recombines TRBV5-1 with TRBJ2-1, with 7 bases that match TRBD1. CDR1 SGHRS and CDR2 YFSETQ come from the germline V gene. With 4 bases clipped from V and 4 bases from J, the junction kept 5 bases outside the gene matches. This CDR3 spans 14 amino acids.

This chain joins TRBV28 and TRBJ1-5; D gene ambiguous. Trimming cost V 6 bases and J 10 bases, with 19 bases left between them. Germline V gives CDR1 MDHEN, CDR2 SYDVKM. This CDR3 has 14 amino acids. The CDR3 loop is CASSLRGPQRPQHF. CDR3 in DNA: TGTGCCAGCAGCCTCCGGGGTCCCCAGCGCCCCCAGCATTTT.

The V gene is TRBV5-6, the J gene TRBJ1-6; the match to TRBD1 covers 7 bases. V was clipped by 4 bases and J by 4 bases; unmatched bases: 11. This CDR3 is built from 17 residues. Per the germline V gene, CDR1 is SGHDT and CDR2 is YYEEEE. CDR3 region: CASSLVQGTEYNSPLHF. The CDR3, as DNA: TGTGCCAGCAGCCTTGTTCAGGGGACAGAATATAATTCACCCCTCCACTTT.

The rearrangement uses TRBV27 and TRBJ2-7; a possible D gene is TRBD1 (6 bases). The V gene's germline CDR1 is MNHEY and CDR2 SMNVEV (reference sequence). This CDR3 is built from 14 residues. V was shortened by 0 bases and J by 3 bases, with 9 bases between the two germline ends. As DNA, the CDR3 is TGTGCCAGCAGTTTATCCGGGACACACTACGAGCAGTACTTC. It is translated as CASSLSGTHYEQYF.

V gene TRBV7-2 combines with J gene TRBJ2-5; 8 bases are a match to TRBD2. The last part of the DNA fits TRBJ2-7 better; the J call may be wrong. Germline CDR1 and CDR2: SGHTA and FQGNSA. The CDR3 is 14 residues long. The CDR3 reads CASRPGGVMYEQYF. CDR3 DNA sequence: TGTGCCAGCAGGCCCGGGGGGGTAATGTACGAGCAGTACTTC.